A single sample gave rise to the 5 T cell receptor beta chains below, sequenced in a study of cytomegalovirus exposure and HLA in healthy donors (dated by TCRdb to about 2017). The library was made by the immunoSEQ multiplex PCR assay. TCRdb provides this immuneACCESS table in a form limited to in-frame rearrangements. Some clones are lacking; in checked studies, under half of them reflect an unresolved V gene, and why the rest are absent is not known. The sample yields 70,000 to 80,000 clones; roughly 94% were counted once. The ten top clones hold approximately 3.6% of the sample. The sample consisted of PBMCs. The receptors shown here come from a woman between 18 and 29 years old in good health and CMV-seropositive.

The sample holds one count of this clone. This chain uses TRBV28 with TRBJ1-2; TRBD1 might be the D (6 bases). V shed 6 bases and J shed 2 bases, with 7 bases lying between them. Germline V gives CDR1 MDHEN, CDR2 SYDVKM. The CDR3 has 12 amino acids. CDR3: CASRGHNYGYTF. The CDR3 bases are TGTGCCAGCAGGGGACACAACTATGGCTACACCTTC.

The chain employs TRBV19 and TRBJ2-2, with 8 bases identical to TRBD1. Germline lookup yields CDR1 LNHDA and CDR2 SQIVND (reference sequence). The CDR3 is made up of 15 amino acids. V lost 6 bases to trimming and J lost 7 bases; unmatched junction nucleotides: 10. The CDR3 reads CASRPQGGVDGELFF. CDR3 in DNA: TGTGCCAGTAGGCCACAGGGGGGCGTGGACGGGGAGCTGTTTTTT.

This sequence joins TRBV18 and TRBJ2-7; D might be TRBD1 (5 bases). The CDR3 totals 15 residues. Germline assignment: CDR1 KGHSH and CDR2 LQKENI. Trimming stripped 3 bases from V and 6 bases from J, with 18 bases between. CDR3 sequence: CASSPPSRVGSEQYF. The CDR3 nucleotides read TGTGCCAGCTCACCCCCCAGCAGGGTAGGTAGCGAGCAGTACTTC.

J is TRBJ2-7 and V is TRBV18; 8 bases are shared with TRBD2. The CDR3 totals 14 residues. Trimming removed 3 bases from V and 4 bases from J; junction bases left unmatched: 5. Germline V lookup: CDR1 KGHSH, CDR2 LQKENI. CDR3 nucleotide sequence: TGTGCCAGCTCACCCAGCGGGAGTGGGTACGAGCAGTACTTC. The encoded protein is CASSPSGSGYEQYF.

CDR3 region: CASSLGQGVWYGYTF. CDR3 in DNA: TGTGCCAGCAGCTTGGGACAGGGGGTGTGGTATGGCTACACCTTC. The J gene is TRBJ1-2, the V gene TRBV5-6, with 9 bases identical to TRBD1. J was trimmed by 5 bases and V by 0 bases; bases with no gene match: 5. The CDR3 contains 15 residues. Germline values: CDR1 SGHDT, CDR2 YYEEEE.